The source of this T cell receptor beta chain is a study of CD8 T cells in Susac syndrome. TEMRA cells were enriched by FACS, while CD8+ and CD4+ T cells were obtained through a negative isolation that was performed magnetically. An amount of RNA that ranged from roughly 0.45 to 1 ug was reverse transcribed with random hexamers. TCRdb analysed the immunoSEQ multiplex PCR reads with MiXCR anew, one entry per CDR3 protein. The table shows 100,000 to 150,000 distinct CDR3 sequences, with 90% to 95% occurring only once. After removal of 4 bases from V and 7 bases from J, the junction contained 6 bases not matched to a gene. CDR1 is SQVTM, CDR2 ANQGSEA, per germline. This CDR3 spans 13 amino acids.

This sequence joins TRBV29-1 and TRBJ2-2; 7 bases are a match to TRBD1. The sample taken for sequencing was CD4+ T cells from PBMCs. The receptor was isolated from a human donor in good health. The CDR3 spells CSVAAGGGGELFF. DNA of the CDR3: TGCAGCGTTGCAGCAGGGGGTGGCGGGGAGCTGTTTTTT.